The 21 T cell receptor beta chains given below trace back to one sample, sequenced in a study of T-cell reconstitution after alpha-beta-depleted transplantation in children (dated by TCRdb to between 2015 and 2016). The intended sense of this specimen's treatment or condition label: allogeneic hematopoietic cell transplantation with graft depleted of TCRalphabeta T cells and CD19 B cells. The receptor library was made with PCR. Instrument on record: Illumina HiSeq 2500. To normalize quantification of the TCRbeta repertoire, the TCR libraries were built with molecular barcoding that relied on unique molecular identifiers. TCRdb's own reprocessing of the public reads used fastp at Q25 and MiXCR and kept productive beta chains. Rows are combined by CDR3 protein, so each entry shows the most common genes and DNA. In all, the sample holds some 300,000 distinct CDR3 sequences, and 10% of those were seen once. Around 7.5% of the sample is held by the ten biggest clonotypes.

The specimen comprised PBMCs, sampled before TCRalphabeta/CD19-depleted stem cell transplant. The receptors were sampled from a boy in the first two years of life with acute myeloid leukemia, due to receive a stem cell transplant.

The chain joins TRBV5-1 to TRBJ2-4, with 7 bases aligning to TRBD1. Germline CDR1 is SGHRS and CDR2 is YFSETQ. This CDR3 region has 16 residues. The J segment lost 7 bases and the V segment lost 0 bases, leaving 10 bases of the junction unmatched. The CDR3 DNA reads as TGCGCCAGCAGCTTGGCTCCAAGACAGGGAAGGAACATTCAGTACTTC. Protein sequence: CASSLAPRQGRNIQYF.

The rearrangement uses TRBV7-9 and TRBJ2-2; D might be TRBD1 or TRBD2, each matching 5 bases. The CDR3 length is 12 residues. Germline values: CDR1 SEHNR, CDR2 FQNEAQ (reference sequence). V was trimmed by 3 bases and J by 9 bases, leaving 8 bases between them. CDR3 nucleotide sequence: TGTGCCAGCAGCTTCGGGACCTGGGAGCTGTTTTTT. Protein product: CASSFGTWELFF.

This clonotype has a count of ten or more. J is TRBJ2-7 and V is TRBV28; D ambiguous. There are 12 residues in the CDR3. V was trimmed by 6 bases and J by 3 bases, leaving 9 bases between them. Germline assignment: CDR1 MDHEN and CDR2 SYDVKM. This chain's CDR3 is CASSPEVYEQYF. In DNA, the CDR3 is TGTGCCAGCAGCCCTGAAGTCTACGAGCAGTACTTC. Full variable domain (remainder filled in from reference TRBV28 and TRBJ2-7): DVKVTQSSRYLVKRTGEKVFLECVQDMDHENMFWYRQDPGLGLRLIYFSYDVKMKEKGDIPEGYSVSREKKERFSLILESASTNQTSMYLCASSPEVYEQYFGPGTRLTVT.

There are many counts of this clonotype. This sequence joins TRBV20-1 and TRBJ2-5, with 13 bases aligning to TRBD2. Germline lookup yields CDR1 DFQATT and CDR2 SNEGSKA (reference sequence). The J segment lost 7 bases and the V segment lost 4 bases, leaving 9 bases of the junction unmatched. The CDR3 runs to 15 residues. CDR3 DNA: TGCAGTGCTACCGGGACTAGCGGGGATTCGGGGACCCAGTACTTC. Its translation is CSATGTSGDSGTQYF.

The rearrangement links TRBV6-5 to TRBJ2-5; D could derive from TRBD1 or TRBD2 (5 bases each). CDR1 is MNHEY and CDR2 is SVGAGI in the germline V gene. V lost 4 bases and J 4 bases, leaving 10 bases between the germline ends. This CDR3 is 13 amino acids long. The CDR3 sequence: CASSSTGAETQYF. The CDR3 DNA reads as TGTGCCAGCAGTTCGACCGGGGCAGAGACCCAGTACTTC.

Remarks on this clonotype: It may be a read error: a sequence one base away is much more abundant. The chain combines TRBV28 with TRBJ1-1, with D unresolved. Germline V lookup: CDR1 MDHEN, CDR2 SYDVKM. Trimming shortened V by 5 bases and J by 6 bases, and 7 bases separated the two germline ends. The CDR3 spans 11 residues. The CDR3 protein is CASSIGPEAFF. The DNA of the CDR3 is TGTGCCAGCAGTATCGGCCCTGAAGCTTTCTTT.

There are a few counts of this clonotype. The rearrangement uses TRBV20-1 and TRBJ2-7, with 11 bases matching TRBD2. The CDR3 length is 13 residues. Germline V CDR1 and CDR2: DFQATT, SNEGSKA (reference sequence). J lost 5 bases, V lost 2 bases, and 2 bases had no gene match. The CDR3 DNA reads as TGCAGTGCTAGATTAGCGGGAGGGGACGAGCAGTACTTC. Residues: CSARLAGGDEQYF.

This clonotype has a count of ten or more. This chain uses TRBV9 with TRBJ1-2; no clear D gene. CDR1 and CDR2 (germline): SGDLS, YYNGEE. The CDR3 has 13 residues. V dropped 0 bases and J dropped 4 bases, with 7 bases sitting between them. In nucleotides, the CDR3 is TGTGCCAGCAGCGTAGCAGTTCTCTATGGCTACACCTTC. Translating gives CASSVAVLYGYTF.

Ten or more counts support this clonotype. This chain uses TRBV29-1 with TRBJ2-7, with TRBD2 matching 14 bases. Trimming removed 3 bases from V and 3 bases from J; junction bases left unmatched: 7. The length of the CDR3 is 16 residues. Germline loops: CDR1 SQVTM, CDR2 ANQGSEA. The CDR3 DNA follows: TGCAGCGTTGAGGCGGGACTAGCGGGAGAGGGCTACGAGCAGTACTTC. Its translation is CSVEAGLAGEGYEQYF.

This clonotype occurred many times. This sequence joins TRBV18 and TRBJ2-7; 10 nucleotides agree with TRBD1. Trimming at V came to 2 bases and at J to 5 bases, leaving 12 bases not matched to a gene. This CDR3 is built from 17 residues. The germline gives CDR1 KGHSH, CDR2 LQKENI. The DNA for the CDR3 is TGTGCCAGCTCACCAAACCGGGACAGGGGCTTTCACGACGAGCAGTACTTC. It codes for CASSPNRDRGFHDEQYF.

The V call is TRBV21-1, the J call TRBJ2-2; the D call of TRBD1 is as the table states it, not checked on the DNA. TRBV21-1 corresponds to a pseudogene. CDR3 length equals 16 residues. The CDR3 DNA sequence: TGTGCCAGCACAAACAGGGAAAATTTGGGCACCGGGGAGCTGTTTTTT. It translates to CASTNRENLGTGELFF.

CDR3 nucleotide sequence: TGTGCCAGCAGCGTTACAGGGTTGGAGACCCAGTACTTC. It codes for CASSVTGLETQYF. This sequence joins TRBV9 and TRBJ2-5; TRBD1 might be the D (6 bases). The CDR3 consists of 13 residues. V was clipped by 2 bases and J by 5 bases, with 10 bases between them. The germline V gene has CDR1 SGDLS and CDR2 YYNGEE.

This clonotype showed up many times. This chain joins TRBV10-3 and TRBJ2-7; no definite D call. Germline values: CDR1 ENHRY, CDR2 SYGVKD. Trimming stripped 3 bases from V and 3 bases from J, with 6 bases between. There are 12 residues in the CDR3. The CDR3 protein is CAISESVYEQYF. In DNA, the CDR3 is TGTGCCATCAGTGAATCGGTCTACGAGCAGTACTTC.

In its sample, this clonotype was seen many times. CDR3 loop: CSVAGAQGDTQYF. CDR3 DNA: TGCAGCGTTGCCGGGGCCCAGGGAGATACGCAGTATTTT. The gene calls are TRBV29-1 and TRBJ2-3; D tentatively fits TRBD1 or TRBD2 (5 bases each). The V gene lost 4 bases and the J gene lost 5 bases, with 13 bases spanning the gap. CDR3 length: 13 amino acids. Germline CDR1 is SQVTM and CDR2 is ANQGSEA.

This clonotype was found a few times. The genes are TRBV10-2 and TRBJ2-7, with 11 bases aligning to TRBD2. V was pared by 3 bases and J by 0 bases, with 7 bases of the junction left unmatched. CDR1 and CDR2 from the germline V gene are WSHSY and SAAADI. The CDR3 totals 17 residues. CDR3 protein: CASSEASGGFSSYEQYF. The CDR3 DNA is TGCGCCAGCAGTGAAGCTAGCGGGGGGTTCAGCTCCTACGAGCAGTACTTC.

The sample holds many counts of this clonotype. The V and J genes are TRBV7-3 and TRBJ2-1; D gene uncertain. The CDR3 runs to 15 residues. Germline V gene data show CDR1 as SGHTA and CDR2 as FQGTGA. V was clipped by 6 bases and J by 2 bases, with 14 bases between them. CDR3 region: CASSSRVSAYNEQFF. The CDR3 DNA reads TGTGCCAGCAGTTCCCGGGTTTCCGCCTACAATGAGCAGTTCTTC.

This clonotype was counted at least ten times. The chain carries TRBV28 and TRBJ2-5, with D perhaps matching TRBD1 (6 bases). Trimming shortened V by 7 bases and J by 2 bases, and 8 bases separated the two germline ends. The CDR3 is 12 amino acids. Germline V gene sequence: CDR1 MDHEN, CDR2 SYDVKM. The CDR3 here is CASTTGQETQYF. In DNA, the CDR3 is TGTGCCAGCACTACAGGGCAAGAGACCCAGTACTTC.

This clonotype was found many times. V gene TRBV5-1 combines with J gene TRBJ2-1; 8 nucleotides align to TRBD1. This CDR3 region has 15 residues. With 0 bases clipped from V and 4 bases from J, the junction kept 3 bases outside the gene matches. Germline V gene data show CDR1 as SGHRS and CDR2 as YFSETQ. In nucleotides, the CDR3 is TGCGCCAGCAGCTTGGATGGACAGGGATACAATGAGCAGTTCTTC. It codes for CASSLDGQGYNEQFF.

CDR3 sequence reads: CSATSSTDTQYF. The CDR3 DNA sequence: TGCAGTGCTACGTCTAGCACAGATACGCAGTATTTT. The chain joins TRBV20-1 to TRBJ2-3; D not resolved. CDR1 and CDR2 (germline): DFQATT, SNEGSKA (reference sequence). This CDR3 spans 12 amino acids. The V end lost 4 bases, the J end lost 0 bases, and 5 bases lay between the germline ends.

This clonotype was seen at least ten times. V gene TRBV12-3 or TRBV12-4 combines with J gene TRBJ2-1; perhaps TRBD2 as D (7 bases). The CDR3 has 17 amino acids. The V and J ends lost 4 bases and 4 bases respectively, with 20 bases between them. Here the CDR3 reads CASSSPLGAGDYNEQFF. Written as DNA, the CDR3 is TGTGCCAGCAGTTCCCCCCTGGGGGCGGGGGATTACAATGAGCAGTTCTTC.

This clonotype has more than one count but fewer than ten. Here the CDR3 reads CASSFSGLAKNIQYF. DNA of the CDR3: TGTGCCAGCAGCTTCTCCGGGCTAGCCAAAAACATTCAGTACTTC. This chain connects TRBV7-9 to TRBJ2-4, with D unresolved. CDR1 is SEHNR and CDR2 is FQNEAQ in the germline V gene (reference sequence). Trimming left V 3 bases short and J 0 bases short, with 9 bases between. The CDR3 covers 15 residues.